These 19 T cell receptor beta chains were all obtained from the same sample, sequenced in a study of cytomegalovirus exposure and HLA in healthy donors. Primers for the PCR totalled 60 Vbeta and 13 Jbeta. Assay used: immunoSEQ multiplex PCR; TCRdb lists only in-frame clones, some missing. The sample consists of 170,000 or so clones, 75% to 90% of them appearing once. Specimen: PBMCs. These receptors all come from a boy between 10 and 17 years old in good health and CMV-seronegative.

This chain links TRBV12-5 with TRBJ2-3; 9 bases are shared with TRBD2. The CDR3 runs 16 residues. The V gene end was trimmed by 0 bases and the J gene end by 4 bases; junction bases not matched to a gene: 5. Germline values: CDR1 LGHNT, CDR2 FRNRAP. The CDR3 coding sequence is TGTGCTAGTGGTTTGGTACTAGCGGGTCGAGCAGATACGCAGTATTTT. This gives the protein CASGLVLAGRADTQYF.

This chain uses TRBV30 with TRBJ2-1, with D maybe TRBD2 (6 bases). The CDR3 length is 14 residues. The germline V gene has CDR1 GTSNPN and CDR2 SVGIG (reference sequence). Trimming took off 3 bases at V and 1 base at J, with 10 bases between the two ends. The CDR3 spells CAWRRGLSYNEQFF. CDR3 DNA sequence: TGTGCCTGGAGACGGGGGTTATCCTACAATGAGCAGTTCTTC.

The CDR3 coding sequence is TGTGCCAGCAGCCGATATTCCGACAGGGATAGCACTGAAGCTTTCTTT. The encoded protein is CASSRYSDRDSTEAFF. V usage is TRBV27 and J usage is TRBJ1-1, with 7 nucleotides matching TRBD1. Germline CDR1 reads MNHEY; CDR2 reads SMNVEV (reference sequence). This CDR3 region has 16 residues. J was trimmed by 4 bases and V by 6 bases; bases with no gene match: 14.

This clone was detected only a few times. The chain links TRBV5-1 to TRBJ1-1; the match to TRBD1 covers 9 bases. The CDR3 consists of 15 residues. V shed 0 bases, J shed 5 bases, and the junction held 5 bases outside the gene matches. Germline CDR1 reads SGHRS; CDR2 reads YFSETQ. In DNA, the CDR3 is TGCGCCAGCAGCTTGGAGGGACAGGGCGGGACTGAAGCTTTCTTT. Its protein is CASSLEGQGGTEAFF.

CDR3 bases: TGTGCCATCGGCGGACAGAACTATGGCTACACCTTC. It translates to CAIGGQNYGYTF. The J gene is TRBJ1-2, the V gene TRBV10-3, with D possibly being TRBD1 (6 bases). The V and J ends lost 8 bases and 2 bases respectively, with 9 bases between them. Germline-derived CDR1 and CDR2 are ENHRY and SYGVKD. The CDR3 has 12 amino acids.

The chain links TRBV7-6 to TRBJ2-1; 11 bases align to TRBD2. V shed 3 bases, J shed 0 bases, and the junction held 10 bases outside the gene matches. The CDR3 consists of 19 residues. Germline V gene data show CDR1 as SGHVS and CDR2 as FNYEAQ. The CDR3 sequence is CASSLSTSGGWGSYNEQFF. Here the CDR3 DNA reads TGTGCCAGCAGCTTGTCAACTAGCGGGGGATGGGGCTCCTACAATGAGCAGTTCTTC.

In its sample, this clone was seen a few times. The rearrangement links TRBV2 to TRBJ2-7; tentative D call: TRBD1 (5 bases). The CDR3 is 11 amino acids. The V and J ends lost 5 bases and 3 bases respectively, with 5 bases between them. Germline CDR1 is SNHLY and CDR2 is FYNNEI. The CDR3 protein is CASSRGYEQYF. The CDR3 DNA is TGTGCCAGCAGTAGGGGCTACGAGCAGTACTTC.

Worth noting for this clone: Relative to the germline gene, one junction end is altered; a read error may explain this. This chain links TRBV13 with TRBJ2-1; the match to TRBD2 covers 10 bases. The CDR3 consists of 18 residues. CDR1 is PRHDT, CDR2 FYEKMQ, per germline (reference sequence). CDR3 loop: CASSLGLAGVSSYNEQFF. Written as DNA, the CDR3 is TGTGCCAGCAGCCTAGGGCTAGCGGGAGTTTCATCCTACAATGAGCAGTTCTTC.

V and J are TRBV20-1 and TRBJ1-2; D is uncertain. V was shortened by 3 bases and J by 8 bases, with 10 bases between the two germline ends. The germline V gene has CDR1 DFQATT and CDR2 SNEGSKA (reference sequence). CDR3 size: 11 residues. As DNA, the CDR3 is TGCAGTGCTAGGGGCCCGAAAGGCTACACCTTC. Its protein is CSARGPKGYTF.

The chain uses TRBV4-3 and TRBJ1-5; the D gene is possibly TRBD1 (6 bases). Germline values: CDR1 LGHNA, CDR2 YSLEER. The CDR3 is 15 residues long. V was cut by 0 bases and J by 4 bases, with 10 bases left in between. The CDR3 DNA reads TGCGCCAGCAGCCAAGATAGGGGGAGAAATCAGCCCCAGCATTTT. Protein sequence: CASSQDRGRNQPQHF.

This chain connects TRBV10-3 to TRBJ1-2; 9 nucleotides line up with TRBD1. V was clipped by 5 bases and J by 4 bases; unmatched bases: 5. The CDR3 has 14 residues. Germline CDR1 is ENHRY and CDR2 is SYGVKD. The CDR3 DNA reads as TGTGCCATCAGTACTGGACAGGGGACCTATGGCTACACCTTC. Protein: CAISTGQGTYGYTF.

This clone occurred a few times. This sequence joins TRBV5-1 and TRBJ2-7; D may be TRBD1 (6 bases). The CDR3 extends over 15 amino acids. The germline CDR1 and CDR2 sequences are SGHRS and YFSETQ. The V end lost 3 bases, the J end lost 2 bases, and 15 bases lay between the germline ends. The CDR3 DNA is TGCGCCAGCAGCTGGGACACCTCGCGCCCCTACGAGCAGTACTTC. Its translation is CASSWDTSRPYEQYF.

This chain uses TRBV7-8 with TRBJ1-2; D is unclear. From germline, CDR1 is SGHVS and CDR2 FQNEAQ. The V and J ends lost 1 base and 6 bases respectively, with 12 bases between them. The CDR3 has 14 residues. The CDR3 coding sequence is TGTGCCAGCAGCTTAGACGTCCAGTTGAATGGCTACACCTTC. Its protein is CASSLDVQLNGYTF.

The chain couples TRBV7-3 to TRBJ1-2; D is ambiguous. Germline CDR1 SGHTA, CDR2 FQGTGA. V was cut by 2 bases and J by 3 bases, with 10 bases left in between. This CDR3 is built from 14 residues. Written as DNA, the CDR3 is TGTGCCAGCAGCTTATACGAGTTTGACTATGGCTACACCTTC. Its protein product is CASSLYEFDYGYTF.

V gene TRBV19 combines with J gene TRBJ1-2; D remains unclear. Trimming stripped 0 bases from V and 3 bases from J, with 5 bases between. This CDR3 spans 13 amino acids. From germline, CDR1 is LNHDA and CDR2 SQIVND (reference sequence). CDR3 sequence reads: CASSIEADYGYTF. Here the CDR3 DNA reads TGTGCCAGTAGTATAGAGGCAGACTATGGCTACACCTTC.

The chain has TRBV5-6 and TRBJ2-3, with D perhaps matching TRBD2 (6 bases). This CDR3 comprises 16 residues. The V end lost 4 bases, the J end lost 3 bases, and 18 bases lay between the germline ends. Germline CDR1 SGHDT, CDR2 YYEEEE. CDR3 protein: CASSLGAGRTTDTQYF. CDR3 nucleotides: TGTGCCAGCAGCCTAGGGGCGGGAAGGACGACAGATACGCAGTATTTT.

J is TRBJ1-2 and V is TRBV6-5; 7 nucleotides line up with TRBD1. The trim removed 4 bases at V and 6 bases at J, leaving 11 bases unmatched. The germline V gene has CDR1 MNHEY and CDR2 SVGAGI. This CDR3 region has 15 residues. CDR3 loop: CASSWTGQPEDGYTF. Here the CDR3 DNA reads TGTGCCAGCAGTTGGACGGGACAGCCAGAGGATGGCTACACCTTC.

This clone was detected only a few times. The chain couples TRBV5-4 to TRBJ2-1; tentatively, D is TRBD1 (6 bases). The CDR3 covers 14 residues. Germline V gene sequence: CDR1 SGHNT, CDR2 YYREEE (reference sequence). V lost 2 bases to trimming and J lost 4 bases, with 10 bases between them. CDR3 sequence: CASSFEGEYNEQFF. The CDR3 DNA sequence: TGTGCCAGCAGCTTCGAGGGGGAATACAATGAGCAGTTCTTC.

This chain uses TRBV19 with TRBJ1-1, with D unresolved. The V end lost 2 bases, the J end lost 5 bases, and 6 bases lay between the germline ends. Germline-derived CDR1 and CDR2 are LNHDA and SQIVND (reference sequence). The CDR3 is made up of 12 amino acids. Here the CDR3 reads CASSITETEAFF. The CDR3 DNA is TGTGCCAGTAGTATAACAGAAACTGAAGCTTTCTTT. Together with reference TRBV19 and TRBJ1-1, the CDR3 gives the full variable domain: DGGITQSPKYLFRKEGQNVTLSCEQNLNHDAMYWYRQDPGQGLRLIYYSQIVNDFQKGDIAEGYSVSREKKESFPLTVTSAQKNPTAFYLCASSITETEAFFGQGTRLTVV.